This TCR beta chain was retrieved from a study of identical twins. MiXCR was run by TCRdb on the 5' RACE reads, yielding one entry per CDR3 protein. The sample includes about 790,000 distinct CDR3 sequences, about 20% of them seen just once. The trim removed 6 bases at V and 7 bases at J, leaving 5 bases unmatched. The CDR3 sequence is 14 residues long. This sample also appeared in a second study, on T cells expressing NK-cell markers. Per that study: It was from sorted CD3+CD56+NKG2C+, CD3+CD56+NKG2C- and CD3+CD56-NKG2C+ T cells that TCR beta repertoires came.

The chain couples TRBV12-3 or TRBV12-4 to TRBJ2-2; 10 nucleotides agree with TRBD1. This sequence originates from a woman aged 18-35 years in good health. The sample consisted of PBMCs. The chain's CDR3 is CASRGTGEGGELFF. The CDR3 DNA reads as TGTGCCAGCAGAGGGACAGGGGAGGGCGGGGAGCTGTTTTTT.